This entry lists 10 T cell receptor beta chains sequenced from one sample in a study of blood T cell repertoires in COVID-19. Measured with immunoSEQ multiplex PCR; TCRdb has only the in-frame clones, and not every one. Of about 200,000 clones listed, 85% to 90% were seen once; the top ten hold 1.2%. The sequenced sample consisted of PBMCs or T cells enriched from blood (not recorded which). The receptors stem from a man aged 25-45 years who had recovered from COVID-19.

This chain uses TRBV3-1 (or the pseudogene TRBV3-2) with TRBJ1-4; D might be TRBD1 (5 bases). The germline CDR1 and CDR2 sequences are LGHDT and YNNKEL (reference sequence). The CDR3 loop spans 15 amino acids. Deletions cut 4 bases from V and 7 bases from J, with 16 bases between. This CDR3 reads CASSPTGMGREKLFF. The CDR3 coding sequence is TGTGCCAGCAGCCCCACCGGAATGGGGCGTGAAAAACTGTTTTTT.

The count of this clone is one. This chain joins TRBV5-1 and TRBJ2-3; D is ambiguous. There are 13 residues in the CDR3. The ends were cut back, 6 bases at V and 2 bases at J, with 10 bases in the middle. Germline V gives CDR1 SGHRS, CDR2 YFSETQ. CDR3: CASKNSNTDTQYF. The CDR3 bases are TGCGCCAGCAAGAACAGCAACACAGATACGCAGTATTTT.

J is TRBJ2-7 and V is TRBV6-2 or TRBV6-3; 8 bases are shared with TRBD2. With 2 bases clipped from V and 5 bases from J, the junction kept 8 bases outside the gene matches. The CDR3 has 15 amino acids. The V gene's germline CDR1 is MNHEY and CDR2 SVGEGT. The CDR3 bases are TGTGCCAGCAGTTACCAGGCGGGAGGTGTGGACGAGCAGTACTTC. This translates into CASSYQAGGVDEQYF.

The gene calls are TRBV19 and TRBJ2-6, with D possibly being TRBD1 (5 bases). The germline CDR1 and CDR2 sequences are LNHDA and SQIVND (reference sequence). Trimming stripped 3 bases from V and 0 bases from J, with 18 bases between. The CDR3 covers 19 residues. The DNA of the CDR3 is TGTGCCAGTAGTATCGGACACCAAAGGGGTGGCTCTGGGGCCAACGTCCTGACTTTC. Its translation is CASSIGHQRGGSGANVLTF.

The chain employs TRBV2 and TRBJ2-5; 10 bases are a match to TRBD1. CDR1 is SNHLY and CDR2 is FYNNEI in the germline V gene. The junction had 7 bases not matched to a gene; V was cut back by 7 bases and J by 5 bases. This CDR3 has 14 residues. In nucleotides, the CDR3 is TGTGCCAGCAACCCGGGGACAGGGGAGGAGACCCAGTACTTC. Amino acids: CASNPGTGEETQYF.

This clone was seen just once. The chain couples TRBV7-8 to TRBJ2-6; TRBD1 matches 9 bases. V lost 0 bases and J lost 2; bases outside the gene matches: 14. The CDR3 runs 21 residues. The germline gives CDR1 SGHVS, CDR2 FQNEAQ. In DNA form, the CDR3 reads TGTGCCAGCAGCTTAGCGATGACAGGGGGACGACGGGGCCCTGGGGCCAACGTCCTGACTTTC. Translated, it gives CASSLAMTGGRRGPGANVLTF.

This chain connects TRBV28 to TRBJ2-7; 10 bases agree with TRBD2. The junction had 7 bases not matched to a gene; V was cut back by 4 bases and J by 4 bases. The CDR3 sequence is 15 residues long. Germline V gene sequence: CDR1 MDHEN, CDR2 SYDVKM. CDR3 nucleotides: TGTGCCAGCAGTTCTAGCGGGAGTGGACCTTACGAGCAGTACTTC. Encoded protein: CASSSSGSGPYEQYF.

The table lists this clone with a few counts. This chain uses TRBV2 with TRBJ2-4; 11 nucleotides match TRBD2. CDR1 and CDR2 from the germline V gene are SNHLY and FYNNEI. The J segment lost 4 bases and the V segment lost 4 bases, leaving 3 bases of the junction unmatched. This CDR3 contains 15 residues. Here the CDR3 DNA reads TGTGCCAGCAGTGGGGGACTAGCGGCAAAAAACATTCAGTACTTC. Protein: CASSGGLAAKNIQYF.

The CDR3 loop reads CASSQGTGGNEKLFF. For the CDR3, the DNA is TGCGCCAGCAGCCAAGGGACAGGGGGGAATGAAAAACTGTTTTTT. The chain joins TRBV4-3 to TRBJ1-4; TRBD1 matches at 10 bases. This CDR3 contains 15 residues. CDR1 and CDR2 from the germline V gene are LGHNA and YSLEER. V dropped 1 base and J dropped 5; count of bases not matched to a gene: 1.

The rearrangement uses TRBV10-1 and TRBJ1-1; 8 bases are shared with TRBD1. Trimming at V came to 4 bases and at J to 11 bases, leaving 9 bases not matched to a gene. This CDR3 contains 13 residues. CDR1 WNHNN and CDR2 SYGVQD come from the germline V gene (reference sequence). In DNA, the CDR3 is TGCGCCAGCAGTGTCCAGGGGGCCGCTGGGGCTTTCTTT. It yields the protein CASSVQGAAGAFF.